The next 5 T cell receptor beta chains were all read from a single sample in a study of OX40 agonist ivuxolimab in advanced cancers. TCRdb's copy holds only in-frame clones and misses some; the assay was immunoSEQ multiplex PCR. Of roughly 80,000 clones listed, about nine tenths were seen once; the top ten hold around 0.79%. This specimen was CD4+ or CD8+ T cells sorted from blood, taken in a trial of the OX40 agonist ivuxolimab. The receptors derive from an adult with an advanced solid tumor such as melanoma, head and neck, liver or kidney cancer.

The chain combines TRBV7-9 with TRBJ2-1; 9 nucleotides match TRBD1. V lost 5 bases to trimming and J lost 9 bases; unmatched junction nucleotides: 2. Germline V gives CDR1 SEHNR, CDR2 FQNEAQ (reference sequence). CDR3 length equals 12 residues. CDR3 DNA sequence: TGTGCCAGCAGCCCGACAGGGGGTGAGCAGTTCTTC. It specifies CASSPTGGEQFF.

The chain couples TRBV7-9 to TRBJ1-6; a possible D gene is TRBD1 (6 bases). Germline CDR1 is SEHNR and CDR2 is FQNEAQ (reference sequence). V was shortened by 6 bases and J by 6 bases, with 18 bases between the two germline ends. CDR3 size: 16 residues. The CDR3 region is CASRPQGTNPNSPLHF. The CDR3 nucleotides are TGTGCCAGCAGGCCACAGGGAACGAATCCTAATTCACCCCTCCACTTT.

The rearrangement links TRBV5-4 to TRBJ1-3; D gene uncertain. V was shortened by 4 bases and J by 0 bases, with 14 bases between the two germline ends. Germline values: CDR1 SGHNT, CDR2 YYREEE (reference sequence). The CDR3 is 16 residues long. CDR3 protein: CASSEGPPYSGNTIYF. DNA of the CDR3: TGTGCCAGCAGCGAAGGTCCGCCTTACTCTGGAAACACCATATATTTT. The complete variable domain, with remaining parts taken from reference TRBV5-4 and TRBJ1-3, reads ETGVTQSPTHLIKTRGQQVTLRCSSQSGHNTVSWYQQALGQGPQFIFQYYREEENGRGNFPPRFSGLQFPNYSSELNVNALELDDSALYLCASSEGPPYSGNTIYFGEGSWLTVV.

This clone was found once. V usage is TRBV19 and J usage is TRBJ1-1; a weak D match, TRBD1 (6 bases). The CDR3 is 16 residues long. Trimming left V 6 bases short and J 5 bases short, with 22 bases between. Germline V gene lookup returns CDR1 LNHDA and CDR2 SQIVND (reference sequence). The CDR3 reads CASRPRDRGGWTEAFF. The DNA for the CDR3 is TGTGCCAGTAGGCCGAGAGATAGGGGGGGGTGGACTGAAGCTTTCTTT.

The chain has TRBV6-1 and TRBJ1-5; no reliable D call. The CDR3 consists of 15 residues. The germline V and J ends were trimmed by 5 bases and 5 bases, with 16 bases remaining between them. Germline V gene data show CDR1 as MNHNS and CDR2 as SASEGT. The CDR3 coding sequence is TGTGCCAGCAGTCCTTTCGGACTTCCCGATCAGCCCCAGCATTTT. Translating gives CASSPFGLPDQPQHF.